Following are 32 T cell receptor beta chains from one sample sequenced in a study of graft-versus-host responses after intestinal transplantation. Here immunoSEQ multiplex PCR was the method, and the copy in TCRdb shows in-frame clones only, minus some. The table includes approximately 100,000 clones, 90% to 95% detected once. These TCRs are of unknown antigen specificity. Sample: unstimulated CD8+ T cells sorted from spleen or lymph node cells, taken before intestinal transplant. These receptors were obtained from a human donor who received an intestinal transplant.

The chain couples TRBV7-9 to TRBJ2-3, with TRBD1 as a possible D gene (6 bases). Germline V gene lookup returns CDR1 SEHNR and CDR2 FQNEAQ (reference sequence). The V gene lost 5 bases and the J gene lost 0 bases, with 15 bases spanning the gap. This CDR3 is 16 amino acids long. The CDR3 DNA reads TGTGCCAGCAGCCTTAGGCGGACAGAGAGCACAGATACGCAGTATTTT. The encoded protein is CASSLRRTESTDTQYF.

The V and J genes are TRBV27 and TRBJ2-1, with D unclear. This CDR3 contains 12 residues. Trimming removed 7 bases from V and 0 bases from J, with 4 bases in between. Germline CDR1 and CDR2: MNHEY and SMNVEV (reference sequence). In nucleotides, the CDR3 is TGTGCCAGCACCGGCTCCTACAATGAGCAGTTCTTC. Amino acid sequence: CASTGSYNEQFF.

The J gene is TRBJ2-2, the V gene TRBV15; D is perhaps TRBD2 (6 bases). From germline, CDR1 is LNHNV and CDR2 YYDKDF (reference sequence). V was trimmed by 7 bases and J by 1 base, leaving 19 bases between them. CDR3 size: 17 residues. CDR3 amino acids: CATNREAGRENTGELFF. CDR3 bases: TGTGCCACCAATCGAGAAGCGGGTAGGGAGAACACCGGGGAGCTGTTTTTT.

The V and J genes are TRBV27 and TRBJ2-7; D unresolved. Deletions cut 6 bases from V and 3 bases from J, with 12 bases between. CDR3 length: 13 amino acids. Germline V gene sequence: CDR1 MNHEY, CDR2 SMNVEV (reference sequence). The CDR3 DNA follows: TGTGCCAGCAGCATGGATGGCCGCTACGAGCAGTACTTC. Translation: CASSMDGRYEQYF.

With regard to this clone: Other DNA sequences in this specimen translate into the identical CDR3. V is TRBV30 and J is TRBJ1-2; 8 positions agree with TRBD1. Trimming took 5 bases from V and 2 from J; bases not matched to a gene: 4. Germline CDR1 and CDR2: GTSNPN and SVGIG (reference sequence). The CDR3 sequence is 13 residues long. The CDR3 protein is CAWGQGVNYGYTF. CDR3 sequence (DNA): TGTGCCTGGGGACAGGGTGTGAACTATGGCTACACCTTC. Full variable domain (rest looked up from reference TRBV30 and TRBJ1-2): SQTIHQWPATLVQPVGSPLSLECTVEGTSNPNLYWYRQAAGRGLQLLFYSVGIGQISSEVPQNLSASRPQDRQFILSSKKLLLSDSGFYLCAWGQGVNYGYTFGSGTRLTVV.

The chain links TRBV11-2 to TRBJ2-1; D tentatively reads TRBD1 or TRBD2 (6 bases each). The V gene lost 7 bases and the J gene lost 4 bases, with 17 bases spanning the gap. This CDR3 has 15 residues. Germline V CDR1 and CDR2: SGHAT, FQNNGV. The CDR3 spells CASTRDGGGYNEQFF. CDR3 nucleotides: TGTGCCAGCACCCGGGACGGGGGCGGGTACAATGAGCAGTTCTTC.

This clone occurred once. The rearrangement joins TRBV5-4 to TRBJ2-7; 7 nucleotides match TRBD1. CDR3 length: 14 amino acids. V lost 0 bases and J lost 6; bases outside the gene matches: 6. CDR1 is SGHNT and CDR2 is YYREEE in the germline V gene (reference sequence). CDR3 in amino acids: CASSLGGTAIEQYF. The CDR3 DNA is TGTGCCAGCAGCTTGGGGGGGACAGCAATCGAGCAGTACTTC.

The rearrangement joins TRBV9 to TRBJ2-6; D not certain. V was shortened by 1 base and J by 0 bases, with 5 bases between the two germline ends. CDR1 is SGDLS, CDR2 YYNGEE, per germline. The CDR3 is 15 amino acids. This CDR3 is CASSVIGSGANVLTF. In nucleotides, the CDR3 is TGTGCCAGCAGCGTAATAGGCTCTGGGGCCAACGTCCTGACTTTC.

The chain joins TRBV9 to TRBJ1-5; D is possibly TRBD1 (6 bases). Germline CDR1 is SGDLS and CDR2 is YYNGEE. V was pared by 0 bases and J by 4 bases, with 11 bases between. The CDR3 length is 15 residues. This chain's CDR3 is CASSVDGGGNQPQHF. The CDR3, as DNA: TGTGCCAGCAGCGTAGACGGAGGGGGAAATCAGCCCCAGCATTTT.

V usage is TRBV27 and J usage is TRBJ1-1; 7 bases map to TRBD1. The V gene end was trimmed by 4 bases and the J gene end by 4 bases; junction bases not matched to a gene: 9. CDR1 is MNHEY and CDR2 is SMNVEV in the germline V gene (reference sequence). This CDR3 has 15 amino acids. Written as DNA, the CDR3 is TGTGCCAGCAGTTCCCTAACAGGGGTGGGCACTGAAGCTTTCTTT. Its protein product is CASSSLTGVGTEAFF.

As for this clone: Distinct nucleotide sequences in the sample also encode this CDR3. The chain uses TRBV9 and TRBJ1-1, with a possible D match to TRBD1 (5 bases). In germline, CDR1 is SGDLS, CDR2 YYNGEE. V lost 4 bases, J lost 0 bases, and 7 bases lay in between. CDR3 size: 13 residues. DNA of the CDR3: TGTGCCAGCAGCAGAGGGGTGAACACTGAAGCTTTCTTT. Translation: CASSRGVNTEAFF.

The chain uses TRBV7-8 and TRBJ1-1, with a tentative D call TRBD1 (5 bases). The CDR3 covers 13 residues. Trimming removed 2 bases from V and 1 base from J, with 5 bases in between. Germline values: CDR1 SGHVS, CDR2 FQNEAQ. The CDR3 loop is CASSLRGNTEAFF. In nucleotides, the CDR3 is TGTGCCAGCAGCTTAAGGGGGAACACTGAAGCTTTCTTT.

This sequence joins TRBV5-1 and TRBJ2-3; the D gene is possibly TRBD1 (5 bases). V lost 3 bases to trimming and J lost 2 bases, with 10 bases between them. CDR1 and CDR2 (germline): SGHRS, YFSETQ. The CDR3 spans 14 residues. The CDR3 here is CASSSLGLTDTQYF. The CDR3 DNA sequence: TGCGCCAGCAGCTCCTTGGGGCTCACAGATACGCAGTATTTT.

The chain recombines TRBV11-1 with TRBJ2-5; D may correspond to TRBD1 or TRBD2 (5 bases each). CDR1 SGHAT and CDR2 FQDESV come from the germline V gene (reference sequence). Trimming pared 1 base from V and 5 bases from J, leaving 17 bases between. This CDR3 region has 16 residues. CDR3 loop: CASSLGGTRHQETQYF. The CDR3 nucleotides read TGTGCCAGCAGCTTAGGTGGGACCCGGCATCAGGAGACCCAGTACTTC. The variable domain in full, completed from reference TRBV11-1 and TRBJ2-5, reads EAEVAQSPRYKITEKSQAVAFWCDPISGHATLYWYRQILGQGPELLVQFQDESVVDDSQLPKDRFSAERLKGVDSTLKIQPAELGDSAMYLCASSLGGTRHQETQYFGPGTRLLVL.

This clone was seen once. The chain is built from TRBV12-5 and TRBJ1-1, with TRBD1 matching over 8 bases. The germline V gene encodes CDR1 LGHNT and CDR2 FRNRAP. The CDR3 is 16 residues long. J gave up 0 bases and V 5 bases, and 8 bases lay outside the gene matches. CDR3 loop: CASGRAQGGVNTEAFF. Written as DNA, the CDR3 is TGTGCTAGTGGTCGCGCACAGGGGGGCGTGAACACTGAAGCTTTCTTT.

The J gene is TRBJ1-6, the V gene TRBV4-2; the D gene is possibly TRBD1 (6 bases). V was pared by 0 bases and J by 10 bases, with 16 bases between. The CDR3 extends over 16 amino acids. The germline gives CDR1 LGHNA, CDR2 YNFKEQ. CDR3 loop: CASSQEVSGVRSPLHF. The CDR3 DNA follows: TGTGCCAGCAGCCAAGAGGTTTCAGGGGTGAGATCACCCCTCCACTTT.

The CDR3 loop reads CASSQGTGTDTEAFF. The CDR3 DNA reads as TGCGCCAGCAGCCAAGGGACTGGGACCGACACTGAAGCTTTCTTT. This chain joins TRBV4-1 and TRBJ1-1; D may be TRBD1 (5 bases). The CDR3 length is 15 residues. CDR1 and CDR2 (germline): MGHRA, YSYEKL. V lost 1 base to trimming and J lost 3 bases, with 12 bases between them.

The chain couples TRBV14 to TRBJ2-3; D gene uncertain. Between the trimmed V and J ends, which lost 0 bases and 7 bases, there was a span of 26 bases. CDR1 is SGHDN, CDR2 FVKESK, per germline. The CDR3 spans 19 residues. The CDR3 loop reads CASSQEALQLYSDLNTQYF. The CDR3 DNA sequence: TGTGCCAGCAGCCAAGAAGCTCTACAGTTATACTCGGATTTGAATACGCAGTATTTT.

The J gene is TRBJ1-3, the V gene TRBV4-2, with D perhaps matching TRBD1 (5 bases). Germline loops: CDR1 LGHNA, CDR2 YNFKEQ. This CDR3 region has 18 residues. V lost 1 base, J lost 4 bases, and 20 bases lay in between. As DNA, the CDR3 is TGTGCCAGCAGCCAAGTTGGGCGTGACAGAAGCACGGGAAACACCATATATTTT. This sequence encodes CASSQVGRDRSTGNTIYF.

The chain couples TRBV5-4 to TRBJ2-3; 13 bases agree with TRBD2. Germline CDR1 and CDR2: SGHNT and YYREEE (reference sequence). CDR3 length equals 15 residues. After removal of 2 bases from V and 3 bases from J, the junction contained 0 bases not matched to a gene. CDR3 amino acids: CASSLLAGGTDTQYF. CDR3 sequence (DNA): TGTGCCAGCAGCTTACTAGCGGGGGGGACAGATACGCAGTATTTT.

This clone showed up just a few times. This chain joins TRBV19 and TRBJ2-1; D is possibly TRBD2 (6 bases). The CDR3 consists of 15 residues. V was shortened by 3 bases and J by 0 bases, with 9 bases between the two germline ends. Germline assignment: CDR1 LNHDA and CDR2 SQIVND (reference sequence). CDR3 coding DNA: TGTGCCAGTAGTATGGGACTCAGCTCCTACAATGAGCAGTTCTTC. This gives the protein CASSMGLSSYNEQFF.

The chain uses TRBV15 and TRBJ2-1; D could derive from TRBD1 or TRBD2 (6 bases each). V lost 2 bases and J 10 bases, leaving 18 bases between the germline ends. The CDR3 runs 15 residues. Germline values: CDR1 LNHNV, CDR2 YYDKDF (reference sequence). The CDR3 is CATSRTPLGGSEQFF. The DNA for the CDR3 is TGTGCCACCAGCAGAACCCCTTTGGGGGGCTCCGAGCAGTTCTTC.

The V call is TRBV9, the J call TRBJ2-5; D is possibly TRBD2 (6 bases). The CDR3 covers 13 residues. V was trimmed by 2 bases and J by 3 bases, leaving 8 bases between them. Germline V CDR1 and CDR2: SGDLS, YYNGEE. This CDR3 is CASSVGGEETQYF. The DNA for the CDR3 is TGTGCCAGCAGCGTTGGAGGGGAAGAGACCCAGTACTTC. Variable domain in full (rest from reference TRBV9 and TRBJ2-5): DSGVTQTPKHLITATGQRVTLRCSPRSGDLSVYWYQQSLDQGLQFLIQYYNGEERAKGNILERFSAQQFPDLHSELNLSSLELGDSALYFCASSVGGEETQYFGPGTRLLVL.

With respect to this clone: At one of its ends the junction is not consistent with the germline gene, which may arise from a read error. The chain has TRBV7-2 and TRBJ1-6; weak D call: TRBD1 (5 bases). CDR1 is SGHTA, CDR2 FQGNSA, per germline. The length of the CDR3 is 12 residues. CDR3 nucleotide sequence: TGCCCGAAGGGGTCCTATAATTCACCCCTCCACTTT. This encodes CPKGSYNSPLHF. Complete variable domain (other parts from reference TRBV7-2 and TRBJ1-6): GAGVSQSPSNKVTEKGKDVELRCDPISGHTALYWYRQSLGQGLEFLIYFQGNSAPDKSGLPSDRFSAERTGGSVSTLTIQRTQQEDSAVYLCPKGSYNSPLHFGNGTRLTVT.

The chain combines TRBV7-6 with TRBJ2-3; TRBD1 matches 7 bases. The CDR3 contains 15 residues. V was clipped by 2 bases and J by 3 bases; unmatched bases: 5. CDR1 and CDR2 (germline): SGHVS, FNYEAQ. CDR3 coding DNA: TGTGCCAGCAGCTTAACCGGGACAGCGACAGATACGCAGTATTTT. Translating it yields CASSLTGTATDTQYF.

The rearrangement uses TRBV7-9 and TRBJ1-5; D possibly corresponds to TRBD1 (6 bases). Germline CDR1 and CDR2: SEHNR and FQNEAQ (reference sequence). The V end was cut by 4 bases, the J end by 7 bases, with 14 bases between. CDR3 size: 14 residues. The CDR3 protein is CASSSTRGQQPQHF. CDR3 nucleotides: TGTGCCAGCAGCTCTACCCGGGGGCAACAGCCCCAGCATTTT.

The chain carries TRBV11-2 and TRBJ1-3; no clear D gene. V dropped 5 bases and J dropped 0 bases, with 14 bases sitting between them. This CDR3 region has 16 residues. Germline V gene data show CDR1 as SGHAT and CDR2 as FQNNGV. The CDR3 DNA reads as TGTGCCAGCAGCCAGGACGGACGGAGCTCTGGAAACACCATATATTTT. Protein product: CASSQDGRSSGNTIYF.

The chain combines TRBV6-5 with TRBJ1-2; TRBD1 is a possible D gene (6 bases). This CDR3 region has 14 residues. V lost 5 bases to trimming and J lost 4 bases, with 14 bases between them. From germline, CDR1 is MNHEY and CDR2 SVGAGI. CDR3 residues: CASSPGGGPYGYTF. CDR3 nucleotides: TGTGCCAGCAGTCCCGGGGGGGGGCCCTATGGCTACACCTTC.

The chain recombines TRBV19 with TRBJ2-7, with TRBD1 matching over 8 bases. V shed 5 bases and J 0 bases; nucleotides not matched to a gene: 6. The germline gives CDR1 LNHDA, CDR2 SQIVND (reference sequence). The CDR3 contains 15 residues. CDR3 in DNA: TGTGCCAGTAGTGTTTGGACAGGGACCTCCTACGAGCAGTACTTC. Encoded protein: CASSVWTGTSYEQYF.

This clone was recorded once. V gene TRBV7-2 combines with J gene TRBJ1-1, with D tentatively TRBD1 (5 bases). Germline V gives CDR1 SGHTA, CDR2 FQGNSA. V lost 7 bases and J 0 bases, leaving 12 bases between the germline ends. The CDR3 is 14 amino acids. The CDR3, as DNA: TGTGCCAGCACCAGAGACAGATTGAACACTGAAGCTTTCTTT. It codes for CASTRDRLNTEAFF. Full variable domain (outside the CDR3, taken from reference TRBV7-2 and TRBJ1-1): GAGVSQSPSNKVTEKGKDVELRCDPISGHTALYWYRQSLGQGLEFLIYFQGNSAPDKSGLPSDRFSAERTGGSVSTLTIQRTQQEDSAVYLCASTRDRLNTEAFFGQGTRLTVV.

The J gene is TRBJ2-1, the V gene TRBV14, with 10 bases that match TRBD2. This CDR3 region has 13 residues. Unmatched junction bases numbered 0, after V lost 4 bases and J lost 6 bases. The germline V gene has CDR1 SGHDN and CDR2 FVKESK. The CDR3 DNA is TGTGCCAGCAGCCGACTAGCGGGCAATGAGCAGTTCTTC. Translating gives CASSRLAGNEQFF. Using reference TRBV14 and TRBJ2-1 for the parts outside the CDR3, the full variable domain is EAGVTQFPSHSVIEKGQTVTLRCDPISGHDNLYWYRRVMGKEIKFLLHFVKESKQDESGMPNNRFLAERTGGTYSTLKVQPAELEDSGVYFCASSRLAGNEQFFGPGTRLTVL.

V gene TRBV4-1 combines with J gene TRBJ1-2, with D perhaps matching TRBD1 (5 bases). CDR3 length: 13 residues. V dropped 6 bases and J dropped 5 bases, with 13 bases sitting between them. CDR1 and CDR2 (germline): MGHRA, YSYEKL. CDR3 bases: TGCGCCAGCAGTTCTCAGGGTTCGTATGGCTACACCTTC. Protein sequence: CASSSQGSYGYTF.